One and the same sample provided the 3 T cell receptor beta chains below, sequenced in a study of blood T cell repertoires in COVID-19 (dated by TCRdb to the early 2020s). Library creation used the immunoSEQ multiplex PCR assay. What TCRdb holds here is the immuneACCESS table cut down to in-frame rearrangements. Part of the clones is not present; checked against another copy, under half of the missing clones reflect an unresolved V gene, and the others are unexplained. A total of over 100,000 clones appear in this sample, roughly 83% of them only once. The ten largest make up roughly 20% of the sample. Sequenced sample: peripheral blood. All receptors derive from a woman aged 55-70 years with acute or convalescent COVID-19.

The chain links TRBV6-1 to TRBJ2-7, with 7 nucleotides matching TRBD2. Germline V lookup: CDR1 MNHNS, CDR2 SASEGT. The V segment lost 3 bases and the J segment 7 bases; nucleotides outside the gene matches: 9. The CDR3 runs to 14 residues. The CDR3 bases are TGTGCCAGCAGTGAGTTTCGGGAGGATTTGGAGCAGTACTTC. Amino acids: CASSEFREDLEQYF.

The rearrangement uses TRBV2 and TRBJ2-7; the match to TRBD2 covers 7 bases. The CDR3 loop spans 13 amino acids. The J segment lost 2 bases and the V segment lost 4 bases, leaving 2 bases of the junction unmatched. Germline CDR1 SNHLY, CDR2 FYNNEI. For the CDR3, the DNA is TGTGCCAGCAGTGGCGGGAGAACCTACGAGCAGTACTTC. Amino acids: CASSGGRTYEQYF.

The chain uses TRBV5-1 and TRBJ2-1, with 8 bases identical to TRBD2. The CDR3 sequence is 13 residues long. CDR1 SGHRS and CDR2 YFSETQ come from the germline V gene. Trimming removed 7 bases from V and 7 bases from J; junction bases left unmatched: 7. The CDR3 here is CASGLAGVNEQFF. The CDR3 DNA sequence: TGCGCCAGCGGCCTAGCGGGTGTAAATGAGCAGTTCTTC.